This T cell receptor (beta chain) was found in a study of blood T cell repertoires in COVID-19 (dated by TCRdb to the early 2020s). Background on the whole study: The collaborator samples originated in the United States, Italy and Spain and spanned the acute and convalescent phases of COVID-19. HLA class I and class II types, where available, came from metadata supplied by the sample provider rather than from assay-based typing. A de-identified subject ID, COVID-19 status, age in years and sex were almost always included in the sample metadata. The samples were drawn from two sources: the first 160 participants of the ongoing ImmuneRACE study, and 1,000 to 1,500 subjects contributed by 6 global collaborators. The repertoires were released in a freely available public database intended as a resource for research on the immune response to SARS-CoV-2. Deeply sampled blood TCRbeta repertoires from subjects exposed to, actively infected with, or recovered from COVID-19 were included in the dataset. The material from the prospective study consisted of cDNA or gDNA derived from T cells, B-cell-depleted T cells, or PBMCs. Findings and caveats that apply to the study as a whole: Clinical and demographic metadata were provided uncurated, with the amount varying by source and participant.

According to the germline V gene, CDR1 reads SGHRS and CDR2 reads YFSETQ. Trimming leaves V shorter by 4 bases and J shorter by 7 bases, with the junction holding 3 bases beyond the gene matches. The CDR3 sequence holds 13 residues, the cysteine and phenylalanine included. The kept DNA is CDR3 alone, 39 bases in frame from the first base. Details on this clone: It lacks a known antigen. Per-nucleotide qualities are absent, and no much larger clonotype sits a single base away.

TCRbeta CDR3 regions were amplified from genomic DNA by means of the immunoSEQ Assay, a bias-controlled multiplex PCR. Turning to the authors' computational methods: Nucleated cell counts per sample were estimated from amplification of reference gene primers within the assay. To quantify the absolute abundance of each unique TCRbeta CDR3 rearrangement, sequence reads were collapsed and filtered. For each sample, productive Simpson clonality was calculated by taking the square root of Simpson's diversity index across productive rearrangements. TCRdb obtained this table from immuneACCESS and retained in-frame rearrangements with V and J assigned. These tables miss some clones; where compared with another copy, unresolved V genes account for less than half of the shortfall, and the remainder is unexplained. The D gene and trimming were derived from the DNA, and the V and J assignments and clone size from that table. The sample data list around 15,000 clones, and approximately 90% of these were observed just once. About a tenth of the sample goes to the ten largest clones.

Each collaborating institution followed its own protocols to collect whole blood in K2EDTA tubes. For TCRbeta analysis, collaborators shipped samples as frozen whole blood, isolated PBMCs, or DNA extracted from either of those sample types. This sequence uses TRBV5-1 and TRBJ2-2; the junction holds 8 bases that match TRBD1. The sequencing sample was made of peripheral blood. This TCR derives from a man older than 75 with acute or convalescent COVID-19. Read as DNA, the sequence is TGCGCCAGCAGCCCGGGACAGGACGGGGAGCTGTTTTTT. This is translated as CASSPGQDGELFF.